These T cell receptor beta chains were read from a single sample in a study of T cells in tuberculosis. Some clones are missing from TCRdb's copy, which holds only in-frame ones; the method was immunoSEQ multiplex PCR. The sample holds more than 30,000 clones, about 82% seen once. Source: PBMCs, taken at tuberculosis diagnosis. Source of these receptors: an adult with tuberculosis. CDR3s include the opening cysteine and the closing phenylalanine or tryptophan. Fields, in order: V gene, D gene, clone size, CDR3 length, J gene, CDR3 DNA, CDR3 protein. A D gene is named only where the DNA matches it firmly. The size field is filled for only some rows; it gives once, few, many or a size class.

V: TRBV28
D: .
size: .
length: 12
J: TRBJ1-2
DNA: TGTGCCAGCTTAGGACACGAGAATGGCTACACCTTC
CDR3: CASLGHENGYTF

V: TRBV7-6
D: TRBD1
size: .
length: 15
J: TRBJ2-7
DNA: TGTGCCAGCAGCTCCGGGACAGGGGGCAACTACGAGCAGTACTTC
CDR3: CASSSGTGGNYEQYF

V: TRBV25-1
D: .
size: .
length: 15
J: TRBJ1-3
DNA: TGTGCCAGCAGCGGGCCCCTACGACAGAGGCGCACCATATATTTT
CDR3: CASSGPLRQRRTIYF

V: TRBV30
D: .
size: .
length: 11
J: TRBJ2-7
DNA: TGTGCCTGGAGTGCTTCCTACGAGCAGTACTTC
CDR3: CAWSASYEQYF

V: TRBV25-1
D: .
size: medium-sized
length: 11
J: TRBJ1-1
DNA: TGTGCCAGCAACAGGAACACTGAAGCTTTCTTT
CDR3: CASNRNTEAFF

V: TRBV5-4
D: .
size: .
length: 15
J: TRBJ2-1
DNA: TGTGCCAGCACCACCGGGGGAGCGGGTTACAATGAGCAGTTCTTC
CDR3: CASTTGGAGYNEQFF

V: TRBV11-2
D: .
size: .
length: 15
J: TRBJ1-1
DNA: TGTGCCAGCAGCTTAGGGGCCAGTGCGCGTACTGAAGCTTTCTTT
CDR3: CASSLGASARTEAFF

V: TRBV30
D: .
size: .
length: 13
J: TRBJ2-5
DNA: TGTGCCTGGAGCGCGGGACTTCAAGAGACCCAGTACTTC
CDR3: CAWSAGLQETQYF

V: TRBV12-5
D: .
size: few
length: 14
J: TRBJ2-1
DNA: TGTGCTTGCCGGGACTCCGGGGAGTTCAAGGAGCAGTTCTTC
CDR3: CACRDSGEFKEQFF

V: TRBV2
D: TRBD1
size: few
length: 14
J: TRBJ1-5
DNA: TGTGCCAGCAGTGGTCACAGGGGAGATCAGCCCCAGCATTTT
CDR3: CASSGHRGDQPQHF

V: TRBV9
D: TRBD2
size: .
length: 18
J: TRBJ2-1
DNA: TGTGCCAGCACTAAGGGAAGGGGAGGCGGGAGTGGGTACAATGAGCAGTTCTTC
CDR3: CASTKGRGGGSGYNEQFF

V: TRBV28
D: TRBD1
size: .
length: 16
J: TRBJ1-5
DNA: TGTGCCAGCAGTTTAGGAGGACAGGGAGGCAATCAGCCCCAGCATTTT
CDR3: CASSLGGQGGNQPQHF

V: TRBV5-1
D: TRBD2
size: .
length: 16
J: TRBJ2-3
DNA: TGCGCCAGCAGCTTCTCCAGCGGGGGGGGCTTGGATACGCAGTATTTT
CDR3: CASSFSSGGGLDTQYF

V: TRBV6-5
D: TRBD1
size: .
length: 15
J: TRBJ2-7
DNA: TGTGCCAGCAGTTATAACGGACAGGGTGAGGACGAGCAGTACTTC
CDR3: CASSYNGQGEDEQYF

V: TRBV27
D: .
size: .
length: 18
J: TRBJ2-7
DNA: TGTGCCAGCACCCAACGCGGGGGTTTCGGGACAGGCTCCTACGAGCAGTACTTC
CDR3: CASTQRGGFGTGSYEQYF

V: TRBV9
D: TRBD2
size: once
length: 14
J: TRBJ2-7
DNA: TGTGCCAGCAGCGTATTGGGTAGCGGGACCGAGCAGTACTTC
CDR3: CASSVLGSGTEQYF

V: TRBV2
D: TRBD1
size: .
length: 14
J: TRBJ1-2
DNA: TGTGCCAGCAGTCCCGGGACAGGGAACTATGGCTACACCTTC
CDR3: CASSPGTGNYGYTF

V: TRBV5-1
D: TRBD2
size: .
length: 16
J: TRBJ2-3
DNA: TGCGCCAGCAGCTTAGGGACTAGCGGGGTCACAGATACGCAGTATTTT
CDR3: CASSLGTSGVTDTQYF

V: TRBV11-2
D: TRBD1
size: .
length: 14
J: TRBJ1-1
DNA: TGTGCCAGCAGCCTAACAGGGGGCGGCACTGAAGCTTTCTTT
CDR3: CASSLTGGGTEAFF

V: TRBV7-9
D: .
size: .
length: 11
J: TRBJ2-1
DNA: TGTGCCAGCAGCTTGAGCTATGAGCAGTTCTTC
CDR3: CASSLSYEQFF

V: TRBV2
D: .
size: few
length: 14
J: TRBJ2-5
DNA: TGTGCCAGCAGTGACGACACAGGCAAAGTGACCCAGTACTTC
CDR3: CASSDDTGKVTQYF

V: TRBV30
D: TRBD2
size: .
length: 17
J: TRBJ2-7
DNA: TGTGCCTGGCGGGGGAGGCGGGGGAACTTCGAACTCTACGAGCAGTACTTC
CDR3: CAWRGRRGNFELYEQYF

V: TRBV10-1
D: .
size: .
length: 12
J: TRBJ2-2
DNA: TGCGCCAGCAGGGGCGACACCGGGGAGCTGTTTTTT
CDR3: CASRGDTGELFF

V: TRBV14
D: TRBD1
size: few
length: 16
J: TRBJ1-3
DNA: TGTGCCAGCAGCCTGTGGGACAGGGACTCTGGAAACACCATATATTTT
CDR3: CASSLWDRDSGNTIYF